The sequence of this T cell receptor (beta chain) was determined in a study of spatial heterogeneity in lung cancer. This clonotype was found many times. Time point indicated: sample taken at primary tumor resection. Sequencing of whole RNA from tumor, nontumor lung or frozen PBMC involved no sorting. V dropped 3 bases and J dropped 0 bases, with 9 bases sitting between them. CDR3 size: 15 residues. TCRdb itself ran the 5' RACE reads through MiXCR, one entry per CDR3 protein. The sample shows approximately 21,000 distinct CDR3 sequences, about 3% of them seen only once. This TCR derives from a female donor with early-stage non-small cell lung cancer. The V and J genes are TRBV12-3 or TRBV12-4 and TRBJ2-1; no clear D gene. The source material was PBMCs, sampled at surgery. This chain's CDR3 is CASSFTWSSYNEQFF. In DNA, the CDR3 is TGTGCCAGCAGTTTTACGTGGAGCTCCTACAATGAGCAGTTCTTC.